This T cell receptor beta chain was captured in a study of glioma-infiltrating T cells after dendritic cell vaccination. This clone occurred once. Trimming pared 2 bases from V and 1 base from J, leaving 15 bases between. Germline CDR1 reads LNHDA; CDR2 reads SQIVND (reference sequence). This CDR3 is 17 amino acids long. Assay used: immunoSEQ multiplex PCR; TCRdb lists only in-frame clones, some missing. The data hold 85,000 to 110,000 clones, with more than 80% observed a single time. Sequencing was performed on blood, taken before dendritic cell vaccination. The rearrangement links TRBV19 to TRBJ1-5, with TRBD1 as a possible D gene (6 bases). The sequence came from a human donor with glioblastoma. Here the CDR3 reads CASSITLTGYSNQPQHF. In DNA, the CDR3 is TGTGCCAGTAGTATAACCCTCACAGGGTACAGCAATCAGCCCCAGCATTTT.